These 2 T cell receptor beta chains were sequenced from one sample in a study of cytomegalovirus exposure and HLA in healthy donors. The PCR was carried out with 60 Vbeta primers and 13 Jbeta primers. Here immunoSEQ multiplex PCR was the method, and the copy in TCRdb shows in-frame clones only, minus some. The table lists approximately 160,000 clones, about 71% of them singletons. Source material: PBMCs. The receptors were gathered from a middle-aged man in good health and CMV-seronegative.

J is TRBJ1-2 and V is TRBV25-1; 8 bases line up with TRBD1. V dropped 7 bases and J dropped 4; count of bases not matched to a gene: 5. CDR3 size: 13 residues. Germline-derived CDR1 and CDR2 are MGHDK and SYGVNS. The CDR3 nucleotides are TGTGCCAGCACCCCAGACAGGGGCTATGGCTACACCTTC. It translates to CASTPDRGYGYTF.

The chain employs TRBV19 and TRBJ2-5, with 8 bases fitting TRBD1. Germline CDR1 and CDR2: LNHDA and SQIVND (reference sequence). This CDR3 is built from 16 residues. With 1 base clipped from V and 1 base from J, the junction kept 5 bases outside the gene matches. The DNA for the CDR3 is TGTGCCAGTAGTATAGGGACAGGGAGATTCCAAGAGACCCAGTACTTC. It encodes CASSIGTGRFQETQYF.